This TCR beta chain was sequenced for a study of T cell changes during pregnancy in multiple sclerosis (dated by TCRdb to the late 2010s). Regarding the study in general: The study examined how the T cell repertoire changed over the course of pregnancy in women with multiple sclerosis.

The library was built by means of the immunoSEQ multiplex PCR assay. Here the immuneACCESS table is served through TCRdb, limited to in-frame sequences with V and J called. Missing clones are a known gap in these copies; in checked studies unresolved V genes cover under half, and the rest lacks a known reason. This sample gives tens of thousands of clones in total; roughly nine tenths of them show up just once. The ten largest clonotypes hold about 1.5% of the sample. For this chain, trimming is 6 bases at the V end and 4 bases at the J end, and the number of junction bases without a gene match is 11. CDR1 and CDR2 (MDHEN, SYDVKM) derive from the germline V gene. The CDR3 starts with the cysteine, ends with the phenylalanine, and has 16 residues. Only the CDR3 portion is preserved as DNA: 48 bases, with reading frame beginning at the first base. With respect to this clone: Its antigen specificity is not known. Per-base qualities were not stored, and no clone one base away is much larger.

The receptor comes from a female donor in good health, enrolled as a control in a pregnancy study. This specimen was peripheral blood, taken in the first trimester of pregnancy. This chain joins TRBV28 to TRBJ2-1, with 8 middle bases fitting TRBD2. The nucleotide sequence is TGTGCCAGCAGCCCCTTTCGGCGGGAGGTTTACAATGAGCAGTTCTTC. Protein translation: CASSPFRREVYNEQFF. Reference TRBV28 and TRBJ2-1 genes cover what lies past the CDR3, so the full variable domain is DVKVTQSSRYLVKRTGEKVFLECVQDMDHENMFWYRQDPGLGLRLIYFSYDVKMKEKGDIPEGYSVSREKKERFSLILESASTNQTSMYLCASSPFRREVYNEQFFGPGTRLTVL.